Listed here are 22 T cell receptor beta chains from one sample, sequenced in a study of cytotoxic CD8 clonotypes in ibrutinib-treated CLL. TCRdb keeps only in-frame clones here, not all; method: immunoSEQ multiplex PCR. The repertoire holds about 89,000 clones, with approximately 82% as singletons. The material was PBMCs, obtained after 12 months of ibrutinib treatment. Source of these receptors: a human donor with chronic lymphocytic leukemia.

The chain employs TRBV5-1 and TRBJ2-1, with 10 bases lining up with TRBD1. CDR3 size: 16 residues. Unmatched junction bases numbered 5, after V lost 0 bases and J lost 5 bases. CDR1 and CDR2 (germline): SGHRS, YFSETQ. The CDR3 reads CASSLVGTGVNNEQFF. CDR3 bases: TGCGCCAGCAGCTTGGTGGGGACAGGGGTGAACAATGAGCAGTTCTTC.

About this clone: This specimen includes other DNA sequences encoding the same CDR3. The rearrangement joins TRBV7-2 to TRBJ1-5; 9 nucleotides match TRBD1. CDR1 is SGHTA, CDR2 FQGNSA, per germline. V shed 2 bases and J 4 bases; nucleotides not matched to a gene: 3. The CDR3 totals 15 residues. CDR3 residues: CASSLLGQGNQPQHF. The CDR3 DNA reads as TGTGCCAGCAGCTTACTGGGACAGGGAAATCAGCCCCAGCATTTT.

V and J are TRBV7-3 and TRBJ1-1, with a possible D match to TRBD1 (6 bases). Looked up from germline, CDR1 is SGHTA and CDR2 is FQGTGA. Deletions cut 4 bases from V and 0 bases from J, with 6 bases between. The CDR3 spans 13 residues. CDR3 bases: TGTGCCAGCAGCTGGACAGTGAACACTGAAGCTTTCTTT. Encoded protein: CASSWTVNTEAFF.

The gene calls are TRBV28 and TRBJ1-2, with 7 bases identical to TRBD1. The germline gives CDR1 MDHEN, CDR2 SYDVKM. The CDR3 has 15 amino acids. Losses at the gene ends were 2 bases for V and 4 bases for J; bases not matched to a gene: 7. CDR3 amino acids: CASSLTGDFFYGYTF. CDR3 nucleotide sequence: TGTGCCAGCAGTTTAACAGGGGATTTCTTCTATGGCTACACCTTC.

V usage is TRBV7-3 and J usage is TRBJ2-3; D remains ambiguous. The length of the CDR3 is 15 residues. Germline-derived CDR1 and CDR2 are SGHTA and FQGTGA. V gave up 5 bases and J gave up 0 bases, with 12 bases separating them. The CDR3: CASSLQPTSTDTQYF. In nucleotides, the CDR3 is TGTGCCAGCAGCCTCCAGCCAACTAGCACAGATACGCAGTATTTT.

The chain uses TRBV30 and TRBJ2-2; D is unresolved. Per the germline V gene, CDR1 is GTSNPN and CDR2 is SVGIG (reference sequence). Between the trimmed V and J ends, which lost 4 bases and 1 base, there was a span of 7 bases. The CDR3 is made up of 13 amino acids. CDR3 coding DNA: TGTGCCTGGACCGTGGGGAACACCGGGGAGCTGTTTTTT. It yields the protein CAWTVGNTGELFF.

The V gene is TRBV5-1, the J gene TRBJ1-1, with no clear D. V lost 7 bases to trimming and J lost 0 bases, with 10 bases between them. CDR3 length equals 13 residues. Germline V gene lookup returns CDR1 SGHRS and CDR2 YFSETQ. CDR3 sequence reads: CASSSLMNTEAFF. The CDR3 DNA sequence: TGCGCCAGCTCGAGCCTCATGAACACTGAAGCTTTCTTT.

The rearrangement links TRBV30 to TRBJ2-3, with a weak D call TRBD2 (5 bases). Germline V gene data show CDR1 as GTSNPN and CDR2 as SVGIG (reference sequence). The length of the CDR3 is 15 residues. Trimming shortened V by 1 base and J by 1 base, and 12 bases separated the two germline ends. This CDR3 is CAWSDGYGGTDTQYF. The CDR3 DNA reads TGTGCCTGGAGTGACGGATACGGGGGCACAGATACGCAGTATTTT. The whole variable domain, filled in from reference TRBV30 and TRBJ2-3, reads SQTIHQWPATLVQPVGSPLSLECTVEGTSNPNLYWYRQAAGRGLQLLFYSVGIGQISSEVPQNLSASRPQDRQFILSSKKLLLSDSGFYLCAWSDGYGGTDTQYFGPGTRLTVL.

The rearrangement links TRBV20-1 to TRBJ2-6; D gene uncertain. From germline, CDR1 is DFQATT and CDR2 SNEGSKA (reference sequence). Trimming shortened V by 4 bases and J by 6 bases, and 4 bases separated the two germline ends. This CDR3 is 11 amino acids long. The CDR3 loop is CSATEANVLTF. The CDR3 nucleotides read TGCAGTGCTACCGAGGCCAACGTCCTGACTTTC.

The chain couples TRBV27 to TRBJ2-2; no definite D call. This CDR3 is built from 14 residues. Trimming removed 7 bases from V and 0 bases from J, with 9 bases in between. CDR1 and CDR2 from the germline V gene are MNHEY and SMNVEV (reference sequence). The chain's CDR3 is CASMGRTNTGELFF. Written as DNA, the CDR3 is TGTGCCAGCATGGGAAGAACGAACACCGGGGAGCTGTTTTTT.

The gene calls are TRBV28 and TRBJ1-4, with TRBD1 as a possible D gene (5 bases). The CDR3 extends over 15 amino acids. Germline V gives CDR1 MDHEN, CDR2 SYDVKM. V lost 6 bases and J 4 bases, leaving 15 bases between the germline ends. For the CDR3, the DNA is TGTGCCAGCAGCCCTCACAGGCTTAATAATGAAAAACTGTTTTTT. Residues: CASSPHRLNNEKLFF.

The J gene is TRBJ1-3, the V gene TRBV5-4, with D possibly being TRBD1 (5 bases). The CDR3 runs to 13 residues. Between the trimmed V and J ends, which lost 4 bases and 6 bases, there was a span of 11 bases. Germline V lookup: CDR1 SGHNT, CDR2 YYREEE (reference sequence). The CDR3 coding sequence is TGTGCCAGCAGCAGAGGGACTTCAAACACCATATATTTT. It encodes CASSRGTSNTIYF. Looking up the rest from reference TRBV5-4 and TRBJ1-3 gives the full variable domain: ETGVTQSPTHLIKTRGQQVTLRCSSQSGHNTVSWYQQALGQGPQFIFQYYREEENGRGNFPPRFSGLQFPNYSSELNVNALELDDSALYLCASSRGTSNTIYFGEGSWLTVV.

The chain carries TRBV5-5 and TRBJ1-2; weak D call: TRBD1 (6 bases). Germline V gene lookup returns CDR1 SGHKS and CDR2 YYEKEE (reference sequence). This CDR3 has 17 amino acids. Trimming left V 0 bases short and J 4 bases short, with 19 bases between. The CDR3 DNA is TGTGCCAGCAGCTTGGAGGGCCGGGGCAACAGGGTCTATGGCTACACCTTC. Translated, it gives CASSLEGRGNRVYGYTF.

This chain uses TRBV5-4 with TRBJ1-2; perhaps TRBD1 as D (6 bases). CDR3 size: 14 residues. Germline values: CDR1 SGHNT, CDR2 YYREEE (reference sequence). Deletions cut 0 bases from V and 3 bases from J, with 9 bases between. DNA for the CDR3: TGTGCCAGCAGCTTGGCAGGGGAGGACTATGGCTACACCTTC. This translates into CASSLAGEDYGYTF.

The CDR3 DNA reads as TGTGCCAGCAGCTTACGAGGGGGACAATCCTACAATGAGCAGTTCTTC. It encodes CASSLRGGQSYNEQFF. The rearrangement joins TRBV7-3 to TRBJ2-1; tentative D call: TRBD1 (6 bases). Germline V CDR1 and CDR2: SGHTA, FQGTGA. Trimming removed 2 bases from V and 1 base from J, with 12 bases in between. CDR3 length: 16 residues.

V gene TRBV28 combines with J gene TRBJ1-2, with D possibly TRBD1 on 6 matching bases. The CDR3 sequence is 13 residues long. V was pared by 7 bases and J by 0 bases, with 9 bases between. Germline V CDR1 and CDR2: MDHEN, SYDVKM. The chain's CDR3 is CASTRTANYGYTF. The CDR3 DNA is TGTGCCAGCACGAGGACAGCTAACTATGGCTACACCTTC.

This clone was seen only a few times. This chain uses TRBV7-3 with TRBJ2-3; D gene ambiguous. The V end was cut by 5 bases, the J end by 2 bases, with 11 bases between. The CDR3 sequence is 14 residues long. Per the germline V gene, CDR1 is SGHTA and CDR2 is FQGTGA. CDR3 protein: CASSQSRNTDTQYF. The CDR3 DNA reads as TGTGCCAGCAGCCAAAGCCGAAACACAGATACGCAGTATTTT.

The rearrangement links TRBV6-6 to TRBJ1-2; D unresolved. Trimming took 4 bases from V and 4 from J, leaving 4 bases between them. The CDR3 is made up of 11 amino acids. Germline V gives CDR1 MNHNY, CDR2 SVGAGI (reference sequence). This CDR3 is CASSSGYGYTF. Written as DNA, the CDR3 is TGTGCCAGCAGTTCGGGCTATGGCTACACCTTC.

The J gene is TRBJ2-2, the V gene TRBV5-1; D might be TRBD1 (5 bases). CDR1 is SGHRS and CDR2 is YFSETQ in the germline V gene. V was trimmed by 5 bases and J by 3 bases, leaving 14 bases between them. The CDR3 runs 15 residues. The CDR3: CASSVGGAYTGELFF. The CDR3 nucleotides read TGCGCCAGCAGTGTCGGTGGGGCCTACACCGGGGAGCTGTTTTTT.

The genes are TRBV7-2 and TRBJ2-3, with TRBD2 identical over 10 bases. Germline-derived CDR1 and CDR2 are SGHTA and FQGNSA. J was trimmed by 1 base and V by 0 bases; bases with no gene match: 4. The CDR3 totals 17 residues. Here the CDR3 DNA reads TGTGCCAGCAGCTTAGCCCGGCTAGCGGGGGGCACAGATACGCAGTATTTT. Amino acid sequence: CASSLARLAGGTDTQYF.

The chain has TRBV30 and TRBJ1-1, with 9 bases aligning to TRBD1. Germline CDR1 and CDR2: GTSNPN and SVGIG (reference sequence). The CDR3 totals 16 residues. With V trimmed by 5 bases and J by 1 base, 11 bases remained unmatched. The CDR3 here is CAWVPGQGITNTEAFF. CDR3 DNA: TGTGCCTGGGTACCTGGACAGGGGATCACGAACACTGAAGCTTTCTTT. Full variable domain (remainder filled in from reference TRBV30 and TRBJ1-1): SQTIHQWPATLVQPVGSPLSLECTVEGTSNPNLYWYRQAAGRGLQLLFYSVGIGQISSEVPQNLSASRPQDRQFILSSKKLLLSDSGFYLCAWVPGQGITNTEAFFGQGTRLTVV.

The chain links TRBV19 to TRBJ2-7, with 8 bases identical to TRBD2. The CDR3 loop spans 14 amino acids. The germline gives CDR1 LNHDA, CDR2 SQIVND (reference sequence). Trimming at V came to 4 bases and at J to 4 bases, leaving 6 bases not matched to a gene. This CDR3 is CASSTSGGSYEQYF. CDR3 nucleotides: TGTGCCAGTAGTACGAGCGGGGGATCTTACGAGCAGTACTTC. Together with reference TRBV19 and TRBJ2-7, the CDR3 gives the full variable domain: DGGITQSPKYLFRKEGQNVTLSCEQNLNHDAMYWYRQDPGQGLRLIYYSQIVNDFQKGDIAEGYSVSREKKESFPLTVTSAQKNPTAFYLCASSTSGGSYEQYFGPGTRLTVT.